This passage covers 30 T cell receptor beta chains from one sample sequenced in a study of T cells expressing NK-cell markers. TCRdb re-called the 5' RACE reads; every CDR3 protein appears as one record, without DNA. This listing includes about 550,000 distinct CDR3 sequences. Sequencing input: blood T cells: a sorted CD56 or NKG2C T cell subset, CD4+ or CD8+ T cells, or bulk PBMC T cells (not recorded which). The receptor source for this set is a man younger than 35 in good health.

The chain employs TRBV7-3 and TRBJ2-3; TCRdb returns TRBD2, unconfirmable since there is no DNA. Germline lookup yields CDR1 SGHTA and CDR2 FQGTGA. This CDR3 region has 15 residues. The CDR3 is CASSLGTSGSYTQYF.

The chain recombines TRBV20-1 with TRBJ1-2. CDR3 size: 14 residues. CDR1 is DFQATT and CDR2 is SNEGSKA in the germline V gene (reference sequence). The CDR3 is CSTGTSGGHYGYTF.

The rearrangement uses TRBV10-2 and TRBJ1-5; TCRdb returns TRBD1, unconfirmable since there is no DNA. This CDR3 region has 14 residues. The V gene's germline CDR1 is WSHSY and CDR2 SAAADI. The CDR3 sequence: CARQDSYSNQPQHF.

This chain connects TRBV20-1 to TRBJ2-5; TCRdb indicates TRBD1, and absent DNA this call remains unverified. The CDR3 extends over 14 amino acids. Per the germline V gene, CDR1 is DFQATT and CDR2 is SNEGSKA (reference sequence). Here the CDR3 reads CSTYRGKVGETQYF.

CDR3 region: CASSLVLAGSETDTQYF. The gene calls are TRBV7-6 and TRBJ2-3; absent DNA, TCRdb's TRBD2 call cannot be checked. This CDR3 region has 17 residues. Germline V lookup: CDR1 SGHVS, CDR2 FNYEAQ.

The chain carries TRBV10-2 and TRBJ2-1. This CDR3 has 12 residues. The V gene's germline CDR1 is WSHSY and CDR2 SAAADI. The CDR3 spells CASSEIRDEQFF.

The chain links TRBV3-1 to TRBJ1-2. In germline, CDR1 is LGHDT, CDR2 YNNKEL (reference sequence). The CDR3 consists of 13 residues. The CDR3 is CASSLSEGYGYTF.

This chain links TRBV6-5 with TRBJ1-1; TCRdb designates TRBD1, a call that cannot be tested without DNA. Germline loops: CDR1 MNHEY, CDR2 SVGAGI. The CDR3 covers 15 residues. CDR3: CASSLSGGWDTEAFF.

V is TRBV28 and J is TRBJ2-6; without DNA, the TCRdb call of TRBD2 cannot be checked. The germline CDR1 and CDR2 sequences are MDHEN and SYDVKM. There are 17 residues in the CDR3. The CDR3 is CAALGAQGFSGANVLTF.

The chain uses TRBV20-1 and TRBJ2-6; TCRdb's D call of TRBD1 is untestable without DNA. This CDR3 is 17 amino acids long. Germline V gene sequence: CDR1 DFQATT, CDR2 SNEGSKA (reference sequence). The CDR3 is CSAGGSMERSGANVLTF.

The chain carries TRBV6-6 and TRBJ2-2; absent DNA, TCRdb's TRBD1 call cannot be checked. The CDR3 is 12 amino acids. The germline V gene has CDR1 MNHNY and CDR2 SVGAGI (reference sequence). The CDR3 sequence is CATCRGTGELFF.

The chain joins TRBV6-6 to TRBJ2-3. Per germline, CDR1 MNHNY and CDR2 SVGAGI (reference sequence). The length of the CDR3 is 11 residues. CDR3 amino acids: CASLGTDTQYF.

The gene calls are TRBV28 and TRBJ2-2; no DNA is available, so the TRBD2 call from TCRdb remains unchecked. The CDR3 has 16 amino acids. Per germline, CDR1 MDHEN and CDR2 SYDVKM. CDR3: CASSLWASGRSGELFF.

The chain couples TRBV9 to TRBJ2-1; TCRdb's D call, TRBD2, is unchecked because there is no DNA. The CDR3 loop spans 15 amino acids. CDR1 and CDR2 from the germline V gene are SGDLS and YYNGEE. The chain's CDR3 is CASSVGGLAGSLQFF. The full variable domain, its missing parts supplied by reference TRBV9 and TRBJ2-1, is DSGVTQTPKHLITATGQRVTLRCSPRSGDLSVYWYQQSLDQGLQFLIQYYNGEERAKGNILERFSAQQFPDLHSELNLSSLELGDSALYFCASSVGGLAGSLQFFGPGTRLTVL.

The V gene is TRBV6-2 or TRBV6-3, the J gene TRBJ2-6. CDR1 MNHEY and CDR2 SVGEGT come from the germline V gene. This CDR3 has 15 amino acids. The CDR3: CASSPLYSGANVLTF.

The J gene is TRBJ1-2, the V gene TRBV12-3 or TRBV12-4; TCRdb reports TRBD1, a call that lacks DNA to check it against. This CDR3 contains 14 residues. CDR3 residues: CASNKQGTNYGYTF.

This chain links TRBV12-3 or TRBV12-4 with TRBJ2-1. The CDR3 spans 15 residues. The CDR3 reads CASSLRLAAYNEQFF.

The chain is built from TRBV12-3 or TRBV12-4 and TRBJ2-3. This CDR3 has 11 residues. CDR3 region: CASSPEATQYF.

V usage is TRBV6-2 or TRBV6-3 and J usage is TRBJ2-3. The CDR3 spans 12 residues. Germline CDR1 and CDR2: MNHEY and SVGEGT. CDR3 residues: CASSGFGDTQYF.

This chain uses TRBV11-2 with TRBJ2-3; TCRdb returns TRBD2, unconfirmable since there is no DNA. Germline V CDR1 and CDR2: SGHAT, FQNNGV. This CDR3 has 16 residues. The CDR3 protein is CASSLNAGIPTDTQYF.

The chain employs TRBV28 and TRBJ1-1. This CDR3 comprises 15 residues. CDR1 is MDHEN, CDR2 SYDVKM, per germline. CDR3 in amino acids: CASRQTGFMNTEAFF.

V usage is TRBV20-1 and J usage is TRBJ2-3; TCRdb lists TRBD2, though no DNA is available to test this call. The CDR3 spans 14 residues. The germline CDR1 and CDR2 sequences are DFQATT and SNEGSKA (reference sequence). Here the CDR3 reads CSATASLVSDTQYF.

V gene TRBV7-3 combines with J gene TRBJ1-2. From germline, CDR1 is SGHTA and CDR2 FQGTGA. The CDR3 covers 13 residues. The CDR3 loop is CASSIGMGKGYTF. Drawing the rest from reference TRBV7-3 and TRBJ1-2, the complete variable domain is GAGVSQTPSNKVTEKGKYVELRCDPISGHTALYWYRQSLGQGPEFLIYFQGTGAADDSGLPNDRFFAVRPEGSVSTLKIQRTERGDSAVYLCASSIGMGKGYTFGSGTRLTVV.

The chain employs TRBV3-1 and TRBJ2-1; no DNA is available, so the TRBD1 call from TCRdb remains unchecked. Germline V gene lookup returns CDR1 LGHDT and CDR2 YNNKEL (reference sequence). The CDR3 loop spans 14 amino acids. The chain's CDR3 is CASSPWGTLVEQFF.

This CDR3 reads CATSSPGTGQTYEQYF. This chain uses TRBV15 with TRBJ2-7; as DNA is missing, the TRBD1 call by TCRdb cannot be tested. The CDR3 covers 16 residues. Per germline, CDR1 LNHNV and CDR2 YYDKDF (reference sequence).

This sequence joins TRBV3-1 and TRBJ1-1. The CDR3 runs 13 residues. Germline V gene sequence: CDR1 LGHDT, CDR2 YNNKEL (reference sequence). CDR3 amino acids: CASSLLPTNEAFF. Supplemented by reference TRBV3-1 and TRBJ1-1, the full variable domain reads DTAVSQTPKYLVTQMGNDKSIKCEQNLGHDTMYWYKQDSKKFLKIMFSYNNKELIINETVPNRFSPKSPDKAHLNLHINSLELGDSAVYFCASSLLPTNEAFFGQGTRLTVV.

The chain uses TRBV5-1 and TRBJ2-7; the D call from TCRdb, TRBD1, cannot be confirmed without DNA. The CDR3 has 17 amino acids. CDR1 SGHRS and CDR2 YFSETQ come from the germline V gene. The CDR3: CASSITGTGGSSYEQYF.

The V gene is TRBV15, the J gene TRBJ1-1; TCRdb indicates TRBD1, and absent DNA this call remains unverified. CDR3 length equals 14 residues. Germline V CDR1 and CDR2: LNHNV, YYDKDF (reference sequence). The CDR3 sequence is CATRAGTVNTEAFF.

CDR3 sequence reads: CASSPRTAPTGELFF. V usage is TRBV7-3 and J usage is TRBJ2-2; without DNA, the TCRdb call of TRBD1 cannot be checked. Germline lookup yields CDR1 SGHTA and CDR2 FQGTGA. The CDR3 is made up of 15 amino acids.

This chain uses TRBV20-1 with TRBJ2-3; TCRdb proposes TRBD2, but this gene call is untestable without DNA. CDR1 and CDR2 from the germline V gene are DFQATT and SNEGSKA (reference sequence). The CDR3 contains 18 residues. The CDR3 is CSARDGTGLAGPWDTQYF.